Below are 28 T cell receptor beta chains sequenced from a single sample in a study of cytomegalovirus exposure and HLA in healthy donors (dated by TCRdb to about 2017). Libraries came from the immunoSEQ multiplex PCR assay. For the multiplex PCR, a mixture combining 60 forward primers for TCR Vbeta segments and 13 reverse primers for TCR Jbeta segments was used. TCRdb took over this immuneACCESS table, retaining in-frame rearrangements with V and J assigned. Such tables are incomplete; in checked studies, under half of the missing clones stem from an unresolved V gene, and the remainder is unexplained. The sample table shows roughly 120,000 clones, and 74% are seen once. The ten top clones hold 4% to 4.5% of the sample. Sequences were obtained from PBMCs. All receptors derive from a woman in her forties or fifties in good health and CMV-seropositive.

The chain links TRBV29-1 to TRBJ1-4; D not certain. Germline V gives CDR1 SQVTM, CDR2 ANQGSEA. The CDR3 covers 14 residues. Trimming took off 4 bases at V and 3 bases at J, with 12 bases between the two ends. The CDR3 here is CSVAMDSANEKLFF. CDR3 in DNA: TGCAGCGTTGCGATGGACTCGGCTAATGAAAAACTGTTTTTT.

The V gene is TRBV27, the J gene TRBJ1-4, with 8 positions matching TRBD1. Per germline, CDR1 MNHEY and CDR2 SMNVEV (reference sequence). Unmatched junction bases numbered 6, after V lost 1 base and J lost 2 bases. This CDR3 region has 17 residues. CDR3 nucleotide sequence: TGTGCCAGCAGTTTATTGTCGGACAGGGATACTAATGAAAAACTGTTTTTT. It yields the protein CASSLLSDRDTNEKLFF.

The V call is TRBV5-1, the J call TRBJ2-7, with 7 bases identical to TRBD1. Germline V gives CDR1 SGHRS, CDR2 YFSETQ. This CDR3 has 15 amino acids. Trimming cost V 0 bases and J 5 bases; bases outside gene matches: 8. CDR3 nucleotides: TGCGCCAGCAGCTTGGGAAGGACAGGTGCGGACGAGCAGTACTTC. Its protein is CASSLGRTGADEQYF.

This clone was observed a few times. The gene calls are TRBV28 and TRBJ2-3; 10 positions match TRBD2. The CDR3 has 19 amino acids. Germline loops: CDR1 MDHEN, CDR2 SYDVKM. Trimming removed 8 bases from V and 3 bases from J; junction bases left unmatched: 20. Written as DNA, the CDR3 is TGTGCCAGCGGTGGTAGGAAGCGGGGGGGCCTCATGGCGACAGATACGCAGTATTTT. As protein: CASGGRKRGGLMATDTQYF.

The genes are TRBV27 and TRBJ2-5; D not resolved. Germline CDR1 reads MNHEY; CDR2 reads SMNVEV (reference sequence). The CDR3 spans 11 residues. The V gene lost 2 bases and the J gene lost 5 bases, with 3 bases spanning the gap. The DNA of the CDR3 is TGTGCCAGCAGTTTAGAGGAGACCCAGTACTTC. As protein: CASSLEETQYF.

DNA of the CDR3: TGTGCCAGCAGTGGACAGGGGGCTGGAGGCTACACCTTC. Its protein is CASSGQGAGGYTF. This chain uses TRBV2 with TRBJ1-2; 10 bases are shared with TRBD1. V lost 4 bases and J lost 8; bases outside the gene matches: 4. Germline V CDR1 and CDR2: SNHLY, FYNNEI. The CDR3 totals 13 residues. The full variable domain, rest sourced from reference TRBV2 and TRBJ1-2, is EPEVTQTPSHQVTQMGQEVILRCVPISNHLYFYWYRQILGQKVEFLVSFYNNEISEKSEIFDDQFSVERPDGSNFTLKIRSTKLEDSAMYFCASSGQGAGGYTFGSGTRLTVV.

The CDR3 DNA sequence: TGCGCCAGCAGCCCTGGGACTAGCGGGGGGGCCTACGAGCAGTACTTC. This codes for CASSPGTSGGAYEQYF. The chain is built from TRBV5-1 and TRBJ2-7; 16 bases are shared with TRBD2. Trimming took 4 bases from V and 2 from J; bases not matched to a gene: 3. CDR3 size: 16 residues. Looked up from germline, CDR1 is SGHRS and CDR2 is YFSETQ.

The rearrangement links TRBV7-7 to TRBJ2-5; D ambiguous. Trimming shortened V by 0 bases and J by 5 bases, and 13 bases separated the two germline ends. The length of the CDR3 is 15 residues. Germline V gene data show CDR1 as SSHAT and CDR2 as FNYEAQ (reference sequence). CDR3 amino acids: CASSLAGTTGETQYF. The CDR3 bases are TGTGCCAGCAGCTTAGCCGGCACTACCGGGGAGACCCAGTACTTC.

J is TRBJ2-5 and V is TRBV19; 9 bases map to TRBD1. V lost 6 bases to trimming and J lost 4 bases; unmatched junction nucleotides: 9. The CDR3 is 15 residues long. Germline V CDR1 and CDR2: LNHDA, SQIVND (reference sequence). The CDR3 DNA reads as TGTGCCAGTAGGGGGACAGGGAGGTCTGGAGAGACCCAGTACTTC. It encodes CASRGTGRSGETQYF.

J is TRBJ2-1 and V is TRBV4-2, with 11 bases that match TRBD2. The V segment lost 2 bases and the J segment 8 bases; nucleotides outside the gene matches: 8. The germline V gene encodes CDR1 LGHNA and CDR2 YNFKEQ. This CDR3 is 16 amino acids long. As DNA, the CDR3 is TGTGCCAGCAGCCAAAAACTAGCGGGGGTGGTTCATGAGCAGTTCTTC. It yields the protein CASSQKLAGVVHEQFF.

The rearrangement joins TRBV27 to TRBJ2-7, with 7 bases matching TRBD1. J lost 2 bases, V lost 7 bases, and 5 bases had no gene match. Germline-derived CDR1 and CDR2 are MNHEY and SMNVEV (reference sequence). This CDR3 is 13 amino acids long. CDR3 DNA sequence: TGTGCCAGCAAACTCCAGGGGGCCTACGAGCAGTACTTC. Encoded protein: CASKLQGAYEQYF.

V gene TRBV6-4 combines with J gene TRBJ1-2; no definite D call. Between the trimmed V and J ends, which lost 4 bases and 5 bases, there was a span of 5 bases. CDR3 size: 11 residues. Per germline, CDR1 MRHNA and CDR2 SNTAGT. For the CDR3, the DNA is TGTGCCAGCAGTGGTCGTTATGGCTACACCTTC. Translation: CASSGRYGYTF.

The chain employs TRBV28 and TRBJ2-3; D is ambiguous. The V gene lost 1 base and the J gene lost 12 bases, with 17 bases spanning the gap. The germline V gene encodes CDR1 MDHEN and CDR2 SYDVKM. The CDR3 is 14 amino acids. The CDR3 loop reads CASSLFHMGLPQYF. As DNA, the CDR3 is TGTGCCAGCAGTTTATTCCACATGGGCCTACCACAGTATTTT.

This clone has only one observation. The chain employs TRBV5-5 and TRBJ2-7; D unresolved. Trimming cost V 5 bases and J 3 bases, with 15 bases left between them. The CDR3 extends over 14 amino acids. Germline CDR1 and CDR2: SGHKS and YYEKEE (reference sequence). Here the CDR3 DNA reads TGTGCCAGCAGAGGAACCAGCGCTAGCTACGAGCAGTACTTC. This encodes CASRGTSASYEQYF.

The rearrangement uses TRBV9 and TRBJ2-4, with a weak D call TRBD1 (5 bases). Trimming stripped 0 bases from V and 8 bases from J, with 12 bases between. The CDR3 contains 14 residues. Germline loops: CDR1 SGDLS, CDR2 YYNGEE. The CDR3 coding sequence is TGTGCCAGCAGCGTAGTAGGGGATAGGGACATTCAGTACTTC. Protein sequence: CASSVVGDRDIQYF.

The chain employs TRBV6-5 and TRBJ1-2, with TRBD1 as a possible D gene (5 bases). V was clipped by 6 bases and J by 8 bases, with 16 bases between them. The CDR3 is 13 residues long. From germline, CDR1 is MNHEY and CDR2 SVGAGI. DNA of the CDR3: TGTGCCAGCAGAAGGGGCAGCACCTACGGCTACACCTTC. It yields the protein CASRRGSTYGYTF.

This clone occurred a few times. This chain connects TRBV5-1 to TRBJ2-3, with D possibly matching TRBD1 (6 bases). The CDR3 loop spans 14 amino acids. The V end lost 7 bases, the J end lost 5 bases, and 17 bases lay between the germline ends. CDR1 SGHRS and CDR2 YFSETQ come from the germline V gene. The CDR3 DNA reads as TGCGCCAGCCACCTTAGGGGGTTGAAAGATACGCAGTATTTT. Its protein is CASHLRGLKDTQYF.

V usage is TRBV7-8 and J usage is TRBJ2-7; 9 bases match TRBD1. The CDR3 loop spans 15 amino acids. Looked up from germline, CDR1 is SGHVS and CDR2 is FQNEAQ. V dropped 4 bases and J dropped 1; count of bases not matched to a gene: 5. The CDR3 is CASSSDRGISYEQYF. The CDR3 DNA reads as TGTGCCAGCAGCTCCGACAGGGGGATTTCCTACGAGCAGTACTTC.

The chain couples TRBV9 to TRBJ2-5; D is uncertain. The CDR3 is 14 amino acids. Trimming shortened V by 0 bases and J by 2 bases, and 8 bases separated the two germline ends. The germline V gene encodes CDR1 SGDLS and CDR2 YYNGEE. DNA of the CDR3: TGTGCCAGCAGCGTAGGCGGCCTACAAGAGACCCAGTACTTC. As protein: CASSVGGLQETQYF.

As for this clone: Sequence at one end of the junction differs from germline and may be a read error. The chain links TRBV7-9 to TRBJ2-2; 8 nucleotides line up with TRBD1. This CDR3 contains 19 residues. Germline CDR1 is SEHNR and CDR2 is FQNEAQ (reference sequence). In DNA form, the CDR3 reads TGTTCCAGCAGCTTACTCGCCCCCGGGACAGGCCGAAACGGCGGGGAGCTGTTTTTT. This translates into CSSSLLAPGTGRNGGELFF.

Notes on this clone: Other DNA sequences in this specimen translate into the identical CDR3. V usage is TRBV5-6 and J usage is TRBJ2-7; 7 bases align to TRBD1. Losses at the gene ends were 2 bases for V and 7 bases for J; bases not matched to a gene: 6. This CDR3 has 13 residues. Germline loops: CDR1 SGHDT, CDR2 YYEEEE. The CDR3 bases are TGTGCCAGCAGCTTTCGACAGGGCGGAGAGCAGTACTTC. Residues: CASSFRQGGEQYF. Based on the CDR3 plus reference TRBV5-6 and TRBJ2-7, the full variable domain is DAGVTQSPTHLIKTRGQQVTLRCSPKSGHDTVSWYQQALGQGPQFIFQYYEEEERQRGNFPDRFSGHQFPNYSSELNVNALLLGDSALYLCASSFRQGGEQYFGPGTRLTVT.

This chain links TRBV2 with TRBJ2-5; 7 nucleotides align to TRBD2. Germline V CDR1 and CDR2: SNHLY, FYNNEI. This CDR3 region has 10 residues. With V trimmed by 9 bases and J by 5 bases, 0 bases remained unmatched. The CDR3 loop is CARGGETQYF. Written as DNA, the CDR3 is TGTGCCAGGGGGGGGGAGACCCAGTACTTC. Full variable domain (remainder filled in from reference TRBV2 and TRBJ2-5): EPEVTQTPSHQVTQMGQEVILRCVPISNHLYFYWYRQILGQKVEFLVSFYNNEISEKSEIFDDQFSVERPDGSNFTLKIRSTKLEDSAMYFCARGGETQYFGPGTRLLVL.

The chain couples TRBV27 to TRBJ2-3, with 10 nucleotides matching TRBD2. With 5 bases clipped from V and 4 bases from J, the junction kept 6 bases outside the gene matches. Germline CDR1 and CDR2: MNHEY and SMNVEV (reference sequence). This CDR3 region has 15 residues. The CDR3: CASSVSGGAADTQYF. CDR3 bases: TGTGCCAGCAGTGTCAGCGGGGGGGCCGCAGATACGCAGTATTTT.

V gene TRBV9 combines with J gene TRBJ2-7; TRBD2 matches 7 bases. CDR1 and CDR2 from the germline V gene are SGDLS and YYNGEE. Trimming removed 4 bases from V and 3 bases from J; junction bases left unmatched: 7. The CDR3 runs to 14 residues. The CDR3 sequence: CASSSSAGDYEQYF. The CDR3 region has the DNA TGTGCCAGCAGCTCCTCGGCGGGGGACTACGAGCAGTACTTC.

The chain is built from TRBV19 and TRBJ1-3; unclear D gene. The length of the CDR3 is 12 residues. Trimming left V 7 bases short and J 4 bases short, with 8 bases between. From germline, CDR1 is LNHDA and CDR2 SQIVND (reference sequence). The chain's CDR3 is CASTSGGNTIYF. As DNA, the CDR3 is TGTGCCAGTACGTCAGGAGGAAACACCATATATTTT.

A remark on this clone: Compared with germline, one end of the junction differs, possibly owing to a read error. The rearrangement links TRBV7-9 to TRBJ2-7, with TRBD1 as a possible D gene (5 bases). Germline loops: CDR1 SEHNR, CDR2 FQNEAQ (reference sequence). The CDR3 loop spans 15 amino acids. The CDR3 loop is CSSSFGQGPTYEQYF. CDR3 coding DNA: TGTTCCAGCAGCTTCGGACAAGGGCCGACCTACGAGCAGTACTTC.

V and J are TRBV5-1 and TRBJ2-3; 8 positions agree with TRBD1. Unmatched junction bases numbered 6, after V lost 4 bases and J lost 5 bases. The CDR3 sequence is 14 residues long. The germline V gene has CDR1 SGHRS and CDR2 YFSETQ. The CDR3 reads CASSIGQGLDTQYF. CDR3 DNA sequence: TGCGCCAGCAGCATAGGACAGGGTTTAGATACGCAGTATTTT.

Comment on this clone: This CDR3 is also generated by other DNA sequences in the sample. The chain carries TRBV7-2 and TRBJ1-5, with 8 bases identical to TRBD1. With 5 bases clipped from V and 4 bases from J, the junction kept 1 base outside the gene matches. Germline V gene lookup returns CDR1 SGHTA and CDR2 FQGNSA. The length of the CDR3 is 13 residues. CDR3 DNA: TGTGCCAGCAGCCGACAGGGGAATCAGCCCCAGCATTTT. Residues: CASSRQGNQPQHF.